This is a list of T cell receptor beta chains from one sample in a study of blood T cell repertoires in COVID-19. Profiled with immunoSEQ multiplex PCR; TCRdb holds only in-frame clones, not every one. The sample shows roughly 180,000 clones, roughly 80% of them seen only once. Sequenced: PBMCs or T cells enriched from blood (not recorded which). Receptor source: a man between 60 and 70 years old who had been exposed to COVID-19. Each CDR3 is given with its conserved first and last residue. The D gene is left open where the match is weak. Clone size is not always given. Where it is, it says once, few, many or a class for expanded clones.

J	D	V	size	CDR3	DNA
TRBJ2-3	TRBD2	TRBV7-6	.	CASSVTSGVTDTQYF	TGTGCCAGCAGCGTGACTAGCGGGGTCACAGATACGCAGTATTTT
TRBJ2-7	TRBD1	TRBV2	.	CASSTGGTSYEQYF	TGTGCCAGCAGTACAGGGGGCACCTCCTACGAGCAGTACTTC
TRBJ1-2	.	TRBV5-8	once	CASNLDTNYGYTF	TGTGCCAGCAACCTGGACACCAACTATGGCTACACCTTC
TRBJ2-3	TRBD2	TRBV7-2	.	CASSFTSGRTDTQYF	TGTGCCAGCAGCTTTACTAGCGGTCGCACAGATACGCAGTATTTT
TRBJ1-1	.	TRBV7-3	.	CASSLRTPNTEAFF	TGTGCCAGCAGCTTACGGACACCGAACACTGAAGCTTTCTTT
TRBJ2-7	TRBD2	TRBV11-3	.	CASSPSGRPYEQYF	TGTGCCAGCAGCCCTAGCGGGAGGCCATACGAGCAGTACTTC
TRBJ2-7	TRBD1	TRBV9	.	CASSQGQVPFYEQYF	TGTGCCAGCAGCCAGGGACAGGTGCCCTTCTACGAGCAGTACTTC
TRBJ2-7	TRBD1	TRBV7-8	many	CASSQDRPGDEQYF	TGTGCCAGCAGCCAGGACAGGCCCGGCGACGAGCAGTACTTC
TRBJ2-7	TRBD1	TRBV28	.	CASRGVGQGHREQYF	TGTGCCAGCAGGGGCGTGGGACAGGGCCACCGCGAGCAGTACTTC
TRBJ1-1	.	TRBV19	many	CASSISPLEMMNTEAFF	TGTGCCAGTAGTATATCCCCCTTAGAGATGATGAACACTGAAGCTTTCTTT
TRBJ2-7	.	TRBV6-5	.	CASSYGRDYEQYF	TGTGCCAGCAGTTACGGGAGAGACTACGAGCAGTACTTC
TRBJ2-3	TRBD1	TRBV27	.	CASTGTGGTDTQYF	TGTGCCAGCACAGGGACAGGGGGCACAGATACGCAGTATTTT
TRBJ2-7	TRBD1	TRBV2	.	CASSESGTGSYEQYF	TGTGCCAGCAGTGAATCCGGGACAGGGTCCTACGAGCAGTACTTC
TRBJ2-7	TRBD2	TRBV5-6	.	CASSATGTSGRDEQYF	TGTGCCAGCAGCGCGACCGGGACTAGCGGGAGGGACGAGCAGTACTTC
TRBJ2-7	.	TRBV6-5	.	CASRSGAEYF	TGTGCCAGCCGATCAGGGGCCGAGTACTTC
TRBJ1-2	.	TRBV5-1	few	CASSLEGASSGYTF	TGCGCCAGCAGCTTGGAAGGGGCCAGCAGCGGCTACACCTTC
TRBJ1-2	TRBD1	TRBV28	.	CASSNRGLGYTF	TGTGCCAGCAGTAACAGGGGGCTGGGCTACACCTTC
TRBJ2-7	.	TRBV28	.	CASSLSVGEQYF	TGTGCCAGCAGTTTATCCGTCGGCGAGCAGTACTTC
TRBJ2-1	TRBD2	TRBV2	.	CASSEPGLAGNYNEQFF	TGTGCCAGCAGTGAACCCGGACTAGCGGGAAACTACAATGAGCAGTTCTTC
TRBJ1-2	TRBD1	TRBV7-2	.	CASSRNTGGNYGYTF	TGTGCCAGCAGCAGAAACACAGGGGGCAACTATGGCTACACCTTC
TRBJ2-2	TRBD1	TRBV7-2	.	CASSLLTGGTGELFF	TGTGCCAGCAGCTTACTCACAGGGGGAACCGGGGAGCTGTTTTTT
TRBJ1-2	.	TRBV20-1	few	CSASPSRNNYGYTF	TGCAGTGCTAGTCCCTCCAGGAATAACTATGGCTACACCTTC
TRBJ1-6	.	TRBV10-2	once	CASSDRQGMNSPLHF	TGCGCCAGCAGTGATCGGCAGGGGATGAATTCACCCCTCCACTTT
TRBJ1-6	.	TRBV2	few	CASRNEGGNSPLHF	TGTGCCAGCAGAAATGAGGGAGGTAATTCACCCCTCCACTTT
TRBJ2-6	.	TRBV5-8	.	CASSLAGFGANVLTF	TGTGCCAGCAGCTTGGCAGGGTTCGGGGCCAACGTCCTGACTTTC
TRBJ1-2	.	TRBV29-1	.	CSVEVAGYYGYTF	TGCAGCGTTGAAGTAGCCGGGTACTATGGCTACACCTTC
TRBJ1-5	TRBD1	TRBV6-2/TRBV6-3	.	CASSYPTGNSNQPQHF	TGTGCCAGCAGTTACCCGACAGGGAATAGCAATCAGCCCCAGCATTTT
TRBJ2-7	.	TRBV6-6	.	CASSYQGLAYEQYF	TGTGCCAGCAGTTACCAGGGACTTGCCTACGAGCAGTACTTC
TRBJ2-3	TRBD1	TRBV27	.	CASSLGQGTDTQYF	TGTGCCAGCAGTCTAGGACAGGGAACAGATACGCAGTATTTT
TRBJ1-2	TRBD1	TRBV30	.	CAWSRRQGGADGYTF	TGTGCCTGGAGCCGTCGACAGGGTGGAGCCGATGGCTACACCTTC
TRBJ2-1	.	TRBV18	.	CASSPREASEQFF	TGTGCCAGCTCACCAAGGGAGGCAAGTGAGCAGTTCTTC
TRBJ2-3	TRBD2	TRBV11-3	.	CASSPRGTSENTDTQYF	TGTGCCAGCAGCCCGAGAGGGACTAGCGAGAACACAGATACGCAGTATTTT
TRBJ2-2	TRBD2	TRBV5-8	few	CASSFRLAGAGELFF	TGTGCCAGCAGCTTTAGACTAGCGGGAGCCGGGGAGCTGTTTTTT
TRBJ1-3	.	TRBV5-1	.	CASSLQTGNTIYF	TGCGCCAGCAGCTTGCAGACTGGAAACACCATATATTTT
TRBJ2-3	.	TRBV28	.	CASIKGPGTDTQYF	TGTGCCAGCATTAAGGGGCCGGGCACAGATACGCAGTATTTT
TRBJ1-5	.	TRBV28	.	CASSRDQPQHF	TGTGCCAGCAGTCGGGATCAGCCCCAGCATTTT
TRBJ2-7	TRBD2	TRBV15	.	CATRGAGGSYEQYF	TGTGCCACCAGGGGGGCGGGAGGCTCCTACGAGCAGTACTTC
TRBJ1-4	TRBD1	TRBV5-4	.	CASSSPGTGDEKLFF	TGTGCCAGCAGCTCCCCCGGGACAGGGGACGAAAAACTGTTTTTT
TRBJ2-7	.	TRBV19	.	CASSMLDGTQYF	TGTGCCAGTAGTATGCTAGACGGAACACAGTACTTC
TRBJ1-3	.	TRBV28	.	CASTSTGGFSGNTIYF	TGTGCCAGCACCTCCACGGGAGGGTTCTCCGGAAACACCATATATTTT
TRBJ2-1	.	TRBV19	.	CASSSDRSSYNEQFF	TGTGCCAGTAGCAGCGACAGGAGCTCCTACAATGAGCAGTTCTTC